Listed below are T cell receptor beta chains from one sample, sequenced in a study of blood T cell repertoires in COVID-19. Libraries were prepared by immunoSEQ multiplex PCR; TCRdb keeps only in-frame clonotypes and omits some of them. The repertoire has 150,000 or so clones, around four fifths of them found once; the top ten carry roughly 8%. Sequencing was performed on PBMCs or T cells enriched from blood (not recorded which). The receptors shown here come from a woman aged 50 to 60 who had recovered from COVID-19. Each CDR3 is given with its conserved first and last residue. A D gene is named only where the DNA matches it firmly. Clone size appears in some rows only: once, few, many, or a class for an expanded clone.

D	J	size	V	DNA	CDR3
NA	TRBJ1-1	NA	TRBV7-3	TGTGCCAGCAGCCCCCAGGTGAACACTGAAGCTTTCTTT	CASSPQVNTEAFF
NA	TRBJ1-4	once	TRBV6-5	TGTGCCAGCAGTTACGAAGCAGGTGGTAATGAAAAACTGTTTTTT	CASSYEAGGNEKLFF
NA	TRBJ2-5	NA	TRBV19	TGTGCCAGTAGAAATCGCGGGATGGAGACCCAGTACTTC	CASRNRGMETQYF
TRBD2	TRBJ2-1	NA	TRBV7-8	TGTGCCAGCAGCAAGACACCGGGACTAGCTACAAACAATGAGCAGTTCTTC	CASSKTPGLATNNEQFF
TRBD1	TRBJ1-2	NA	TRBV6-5	TGTGCCAGCAGTTACCCCGACAGGGAGGATGGCTACACCTTC	CASSYPDREDGYTF
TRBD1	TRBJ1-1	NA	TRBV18	TGTGCCAGCTCAATCGGACAGGGAACTGAAGCTTTCTTT	CASSIGQGTEAFF
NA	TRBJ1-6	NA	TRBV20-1	TGCAGTGCTAGTAATCCCACGGACAGCCAGGGTTTTTCACCCCTCCACTTT	CSASNPTDSQGFSPLHF
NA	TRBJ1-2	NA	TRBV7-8	TGTGCCAGCAGCCTCACCGGGTCCAACTATGGCTACACCTTC	CASSLTGSNYGYTF
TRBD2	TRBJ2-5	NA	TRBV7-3	TGTGCCAGCAGCCCCGGGACTAGCGGGATTGAGACCCAGTACTTC	CASSPGTSGIETQYF
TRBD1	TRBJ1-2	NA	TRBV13	TGTGCCAGCAGCCTGACAGGGAAGGCCTATGGCTACACCTTC	CASSLTGKAYGYTF
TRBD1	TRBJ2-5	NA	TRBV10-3	TGTGCCATTAGGACAGGGTTGCAAGAGACCCAGTACTTC	CAIRTGLQETQYF
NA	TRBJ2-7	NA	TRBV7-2	TGTGCCAGCAGCTTAGATCATCGGTCCGGGGAACAGTACTTC	CASSLDHRSGEQYF
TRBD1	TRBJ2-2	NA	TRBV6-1	TGTGCCAGCAGTGTTCCGGGACAGGAAAACACCGGGGAGCTGTTTTTT	CASSVPGQENTGELFF
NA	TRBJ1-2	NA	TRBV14	TGTGCCAGCAGCCAAGATTGGTCCGGCTATGGCTACACCTTC	CASSQDWSGYGYTF
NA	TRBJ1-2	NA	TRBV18	TGTGCCAGCTCACCCCCAGGGCTTTCCAACTATGGCTACACCTTC	CASSPPGLSNYGYTF
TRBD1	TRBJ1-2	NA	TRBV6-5	TGTGCCAGCAGTTCGCCGGGACAGGGGGCAGGTGGCTACACCTTC	CASSSPGQGAGGYTF
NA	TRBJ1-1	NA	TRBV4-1	TGCGCCAGCAGCCAAGAAATTCGGGACACTGAAGCTTTCTTT	CASSQEIRDTEAFF
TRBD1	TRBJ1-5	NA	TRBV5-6	TGTGCCAGCAGCGCCACGACAGGGGACGTGAAAGGGCCCCAGCATTTT	CASSATTGDVKGPQHF
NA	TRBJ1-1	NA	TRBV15	TGTGCCACCAGCAGAGTACGACAGGTAAACACTGAAGCTTTCTTT	CATSRVRQVNTEAFF
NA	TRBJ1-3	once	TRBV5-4	TGTGCCAGCAGCTTGGATCAGGGGCGGAGCTCTGGAAACACCATATATTTT	CASSLDQGRSSGNTIYF
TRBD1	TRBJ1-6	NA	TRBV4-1	TGCGCCAGCAGCCAAGAGGACAGGGGCGCCTATTCACCCCTCCACTTT	CASSQEDRGAYSPLHF
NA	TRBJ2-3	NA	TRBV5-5	TGTGCCAGCAGCTTGTTCTGGGCAACAGATACGCAGTATTTT	CASSLFWATDTQYF
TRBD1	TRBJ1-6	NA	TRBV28	TGTGCCAGCAGCGACAGGGGGCGGATGAATTCACCCCTCCACTTT	CASSDRGRMNSPLHF